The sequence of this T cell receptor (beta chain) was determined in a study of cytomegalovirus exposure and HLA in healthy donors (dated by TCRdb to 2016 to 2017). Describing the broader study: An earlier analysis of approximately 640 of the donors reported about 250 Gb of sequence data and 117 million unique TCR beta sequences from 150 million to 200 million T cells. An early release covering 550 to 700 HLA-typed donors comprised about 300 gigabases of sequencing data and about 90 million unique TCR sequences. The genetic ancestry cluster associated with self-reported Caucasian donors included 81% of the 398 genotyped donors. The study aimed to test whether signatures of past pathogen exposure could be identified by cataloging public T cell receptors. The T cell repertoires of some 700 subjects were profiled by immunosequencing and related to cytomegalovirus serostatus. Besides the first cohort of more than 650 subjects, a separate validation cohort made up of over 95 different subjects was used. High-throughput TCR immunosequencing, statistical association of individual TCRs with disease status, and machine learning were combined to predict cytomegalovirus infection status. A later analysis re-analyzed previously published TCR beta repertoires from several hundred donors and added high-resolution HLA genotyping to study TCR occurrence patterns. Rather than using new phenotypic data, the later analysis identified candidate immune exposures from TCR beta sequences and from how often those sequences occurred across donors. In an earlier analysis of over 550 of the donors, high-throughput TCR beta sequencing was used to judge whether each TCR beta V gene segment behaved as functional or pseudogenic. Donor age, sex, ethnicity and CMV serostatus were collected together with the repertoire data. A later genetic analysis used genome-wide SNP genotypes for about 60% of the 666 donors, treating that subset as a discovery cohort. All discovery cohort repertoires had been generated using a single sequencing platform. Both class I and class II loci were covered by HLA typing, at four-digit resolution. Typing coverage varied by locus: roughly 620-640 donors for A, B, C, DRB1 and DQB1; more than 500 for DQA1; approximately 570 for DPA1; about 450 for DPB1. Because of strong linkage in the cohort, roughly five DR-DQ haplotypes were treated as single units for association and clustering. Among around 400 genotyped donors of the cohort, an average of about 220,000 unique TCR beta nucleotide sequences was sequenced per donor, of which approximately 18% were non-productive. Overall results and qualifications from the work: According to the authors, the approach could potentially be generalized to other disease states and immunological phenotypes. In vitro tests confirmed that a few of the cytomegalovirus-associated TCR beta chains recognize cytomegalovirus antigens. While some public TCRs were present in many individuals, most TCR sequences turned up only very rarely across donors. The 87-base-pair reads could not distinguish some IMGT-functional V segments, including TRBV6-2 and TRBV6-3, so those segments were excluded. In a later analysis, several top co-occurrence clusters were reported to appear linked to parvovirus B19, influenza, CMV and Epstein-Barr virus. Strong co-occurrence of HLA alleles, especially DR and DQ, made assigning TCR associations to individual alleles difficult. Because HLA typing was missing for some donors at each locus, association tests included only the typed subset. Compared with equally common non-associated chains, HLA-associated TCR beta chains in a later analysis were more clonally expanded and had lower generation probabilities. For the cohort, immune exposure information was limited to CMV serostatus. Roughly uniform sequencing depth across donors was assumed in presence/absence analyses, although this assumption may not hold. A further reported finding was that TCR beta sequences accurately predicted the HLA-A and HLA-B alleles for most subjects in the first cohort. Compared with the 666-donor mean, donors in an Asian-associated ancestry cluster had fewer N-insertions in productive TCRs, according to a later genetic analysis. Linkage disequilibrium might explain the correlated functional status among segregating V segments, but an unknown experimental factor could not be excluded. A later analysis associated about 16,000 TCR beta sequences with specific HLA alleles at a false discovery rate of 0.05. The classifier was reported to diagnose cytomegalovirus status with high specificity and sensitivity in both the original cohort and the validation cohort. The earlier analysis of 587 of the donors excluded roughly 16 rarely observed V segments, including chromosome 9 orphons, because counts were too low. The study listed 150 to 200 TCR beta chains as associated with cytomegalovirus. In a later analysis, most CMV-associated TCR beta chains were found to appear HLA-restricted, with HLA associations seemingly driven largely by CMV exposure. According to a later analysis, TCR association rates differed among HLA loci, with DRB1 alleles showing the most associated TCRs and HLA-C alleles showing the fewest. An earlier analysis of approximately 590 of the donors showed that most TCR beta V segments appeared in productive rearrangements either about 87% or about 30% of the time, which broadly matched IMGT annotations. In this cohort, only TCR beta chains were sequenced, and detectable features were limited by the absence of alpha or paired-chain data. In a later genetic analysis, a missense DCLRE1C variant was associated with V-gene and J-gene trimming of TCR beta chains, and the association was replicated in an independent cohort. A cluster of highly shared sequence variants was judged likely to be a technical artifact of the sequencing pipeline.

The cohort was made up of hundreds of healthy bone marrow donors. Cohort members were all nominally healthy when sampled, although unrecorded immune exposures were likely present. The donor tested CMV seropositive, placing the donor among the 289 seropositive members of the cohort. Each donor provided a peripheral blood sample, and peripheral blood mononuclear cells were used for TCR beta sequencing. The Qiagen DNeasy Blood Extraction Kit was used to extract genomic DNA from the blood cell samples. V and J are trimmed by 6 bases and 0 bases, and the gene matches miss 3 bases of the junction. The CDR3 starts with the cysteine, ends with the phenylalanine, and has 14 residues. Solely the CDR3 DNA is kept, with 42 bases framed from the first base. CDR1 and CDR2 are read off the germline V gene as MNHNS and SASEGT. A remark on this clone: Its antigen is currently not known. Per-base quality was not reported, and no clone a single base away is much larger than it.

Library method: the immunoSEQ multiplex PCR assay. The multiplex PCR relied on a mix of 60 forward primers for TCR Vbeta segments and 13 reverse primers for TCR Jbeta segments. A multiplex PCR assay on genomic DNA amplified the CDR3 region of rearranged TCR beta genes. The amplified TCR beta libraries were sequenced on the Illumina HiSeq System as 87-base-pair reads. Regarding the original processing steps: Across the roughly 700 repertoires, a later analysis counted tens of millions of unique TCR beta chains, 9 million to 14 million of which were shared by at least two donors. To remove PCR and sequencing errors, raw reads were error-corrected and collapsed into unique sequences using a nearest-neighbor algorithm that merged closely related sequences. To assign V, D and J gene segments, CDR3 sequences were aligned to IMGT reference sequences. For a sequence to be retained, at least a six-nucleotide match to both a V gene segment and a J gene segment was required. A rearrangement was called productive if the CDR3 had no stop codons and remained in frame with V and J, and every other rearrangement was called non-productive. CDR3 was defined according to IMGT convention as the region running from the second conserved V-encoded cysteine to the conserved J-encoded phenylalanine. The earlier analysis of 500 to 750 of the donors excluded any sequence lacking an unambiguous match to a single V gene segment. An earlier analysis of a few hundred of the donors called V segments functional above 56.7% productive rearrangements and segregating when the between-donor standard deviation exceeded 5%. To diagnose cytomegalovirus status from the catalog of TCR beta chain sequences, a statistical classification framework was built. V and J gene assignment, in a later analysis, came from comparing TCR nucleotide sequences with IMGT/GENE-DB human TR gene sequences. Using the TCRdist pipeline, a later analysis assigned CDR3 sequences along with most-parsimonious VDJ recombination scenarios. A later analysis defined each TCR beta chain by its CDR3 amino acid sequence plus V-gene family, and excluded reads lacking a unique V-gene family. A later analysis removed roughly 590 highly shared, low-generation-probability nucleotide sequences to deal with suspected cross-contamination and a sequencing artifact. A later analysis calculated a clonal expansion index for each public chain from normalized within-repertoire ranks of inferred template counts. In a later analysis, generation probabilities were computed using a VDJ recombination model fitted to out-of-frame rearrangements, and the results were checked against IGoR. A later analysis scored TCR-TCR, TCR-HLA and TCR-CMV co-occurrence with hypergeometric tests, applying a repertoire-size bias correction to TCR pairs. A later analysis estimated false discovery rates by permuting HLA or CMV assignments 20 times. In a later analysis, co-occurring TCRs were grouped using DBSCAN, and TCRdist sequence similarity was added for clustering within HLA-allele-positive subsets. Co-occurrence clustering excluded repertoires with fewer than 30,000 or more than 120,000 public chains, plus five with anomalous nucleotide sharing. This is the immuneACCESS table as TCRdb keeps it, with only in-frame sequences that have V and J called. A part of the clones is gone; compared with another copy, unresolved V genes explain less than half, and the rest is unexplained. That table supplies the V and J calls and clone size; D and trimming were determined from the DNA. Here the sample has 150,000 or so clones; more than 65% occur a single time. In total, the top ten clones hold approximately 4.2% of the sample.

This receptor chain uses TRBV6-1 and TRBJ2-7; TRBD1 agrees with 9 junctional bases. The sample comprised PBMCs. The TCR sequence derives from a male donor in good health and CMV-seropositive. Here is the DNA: TGTGCCAGCAGGAGGGACAGGGTCTCCTACGAGCAGTACTTC. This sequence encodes CASRRDRVSYEQYF.